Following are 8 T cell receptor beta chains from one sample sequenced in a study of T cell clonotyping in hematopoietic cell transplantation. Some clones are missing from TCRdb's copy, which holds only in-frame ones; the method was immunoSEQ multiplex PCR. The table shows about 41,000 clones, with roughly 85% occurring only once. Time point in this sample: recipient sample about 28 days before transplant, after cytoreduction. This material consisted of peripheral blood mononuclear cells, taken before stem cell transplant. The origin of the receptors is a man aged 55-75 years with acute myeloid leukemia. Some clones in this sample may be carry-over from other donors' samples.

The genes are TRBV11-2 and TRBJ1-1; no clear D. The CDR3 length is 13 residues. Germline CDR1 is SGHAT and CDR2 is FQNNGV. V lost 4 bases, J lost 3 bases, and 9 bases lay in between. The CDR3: CASSSQKHTEAFF. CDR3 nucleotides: TGTGCCAGCAGCTCCCAAAAACACACTGAAGCTTTCTTT.

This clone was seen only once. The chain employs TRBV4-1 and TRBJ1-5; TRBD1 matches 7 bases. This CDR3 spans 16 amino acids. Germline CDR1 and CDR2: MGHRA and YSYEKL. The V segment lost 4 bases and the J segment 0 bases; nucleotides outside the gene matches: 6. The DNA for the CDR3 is TGCGCCAGCAGCCTGCAGGGGGTACTTAGCAATCAGCCCCAGCATTTT. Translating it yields CASSLQGVLSNQPQHF.

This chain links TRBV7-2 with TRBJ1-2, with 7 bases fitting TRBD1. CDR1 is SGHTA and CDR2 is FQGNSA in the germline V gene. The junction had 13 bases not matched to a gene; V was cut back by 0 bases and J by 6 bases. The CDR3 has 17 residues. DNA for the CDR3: TGTGCCAGCAGCTTAGCGACAGCGGGCGGCCAGGGGGATGGCTACACCTTC. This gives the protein CASSLATAGGQGDGYTF.

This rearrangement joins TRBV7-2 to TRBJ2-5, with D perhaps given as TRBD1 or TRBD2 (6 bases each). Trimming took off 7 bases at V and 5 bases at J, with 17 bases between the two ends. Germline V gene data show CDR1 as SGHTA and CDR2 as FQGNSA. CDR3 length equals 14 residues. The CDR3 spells CASTAEGGMETQYF. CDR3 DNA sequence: TGTGCCAGCACCGCCGAGGGGGGTATGGAGACCCAGTACTTC.

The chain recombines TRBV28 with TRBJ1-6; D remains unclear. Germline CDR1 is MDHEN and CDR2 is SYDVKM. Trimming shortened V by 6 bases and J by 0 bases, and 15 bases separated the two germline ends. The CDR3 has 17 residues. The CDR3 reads CASSYMLRSSYNSPLHF. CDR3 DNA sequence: TGTGCCAGCAGCTACATGTTGAGAAGCTCCTATAATTCACCCCTCCACTTT. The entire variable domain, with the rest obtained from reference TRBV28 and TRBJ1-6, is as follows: DVKVTQSSRYLVKRTGEKVFLECVQDMDHENMFWYRQDPGLGLRLIYFSYDVKMKEKGDIPEGYSVSREKKERFSLILESASTNQTSMYLCASSYMLRSSYNSPLHFGNGTRLTVT.

CDR3 nucleotide sequence: TGTGCCAGTAGTATATCAGAGAAGGGGGCTTACGAGCAGTACTTC. It is translated as CASSISEKGAYEQYF. V is TRBV19 and J is TRBJ2-7; 7 nucleotides align to TRBD1. The CDR3 has 15 amino acids. The V gene's germline CDR1 is LNHDA and CDR2 SQIVND (reference sequence). V lost 2 bases, J lost 4 bases, and 8 bases stayed unmatched. Complete variable domain (other parts from reference TRBV19 and TRBJ2-7): DGGITQSPKYLFRKEGQNVTLSCEQNLNHDAMYWYRQDPGQGLRLIYYSQIVNDFQKGDIAEGYSVSREKKESFPLTVTSAQKNPTAFYLCASSISEKGAYEQYFGPGTRLTVT.

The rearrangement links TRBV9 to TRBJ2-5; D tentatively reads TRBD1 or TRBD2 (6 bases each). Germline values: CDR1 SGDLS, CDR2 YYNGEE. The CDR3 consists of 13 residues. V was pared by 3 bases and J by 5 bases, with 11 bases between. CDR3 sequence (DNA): TGTGCCAGCAGCGAGGGGGGTGGGGAGACCCAGTACTTC. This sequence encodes CASSEGGGETQYF. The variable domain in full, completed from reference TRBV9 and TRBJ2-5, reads DSGVTQTPKHLITATGQRVTLRCSPRSGDLSVYWYQQSLDQGLQFLIQYYNGEERAKGNILERFSAQQFPDLHSELNLSSLELGDSALYFCASSEGGGETQYFGPGTRLLVL.

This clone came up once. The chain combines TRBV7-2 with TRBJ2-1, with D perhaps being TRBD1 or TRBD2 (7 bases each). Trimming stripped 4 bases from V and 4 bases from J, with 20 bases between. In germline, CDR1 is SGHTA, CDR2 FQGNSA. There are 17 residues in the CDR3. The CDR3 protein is CASSSSPPGGGYNEQFF. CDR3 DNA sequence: TGTGCCAGCAGCTCAAGCCCCCCAGGGGGGGGTTACAATGAGCAGTTCTTC.